The clone carrying this T cell receptor beta chain showed up just a few times. Its specificity is not known. Other DNA sequences in this specimen translate into the identical CDR3. The entry originates in a study of T cell responses to AZD1222 COVID-19 vaccine. Study observations and caveats: Vaccine-related CD4 TCRs covered spike, predominating at 160-218 and 743-854. At baseline, just 5 or 6 AZD1222 recipients tested seropositive.

Only in-frame clones appear in the TCRdb table, and some are missing; sequencing was by immunoSEQ multiplex PCR. Of approximately 100,000 clones in the sample, over 70% were seen once. Material: peripheral blood, obtained on day 0 of AZD1222 vaccination. This receptor was taken from an adult in good health.

The CDR3 coding sequence is TGTGCCAGCAGTTTGAGAGAGACCCAGTACTTC. Encoded protein: CASSLRETQYF. The chain has TRBV12-3 or TRBV12-4 and TRBJ2-5; D gene ambiguous. The V end lost 3 bases, the J end lost 4 bases, and 3 bases lay between the germline ends. The CDR3 is 11 amino acids.